This TCR beta chain comes out of a study of CD4+ T cells in melanoma. The CDR3 loop spans 13 amino acids. Germline V gene sequence: CDR1 SQVTM, CDR2 ANQGSEA. Trimming removed 0 bases at V and 4 bases at J, with 9 bases between. Whole-study results and caveats: Neoantigen-specific CD4+ T cells in melanoma reportedly had diverse differentiation states.

Turning to this clone: Its cognate antigen is unknown.

Here immunoSEQ multiplex PCR was the method, and the copy in TCRdb shows in-frame clones only, minus some. This repertoire shows 13,000 or so clones, 68% found once; its top ten account for approximately 20%. The genes are TRBV29-1 and TRBJ1-2, with unresolved D. The sequencing input was cells from a culture (not recorded whether cultured in vitro). The receptor was derived from a human donor with melanoma. The DNA of the CDR3 is TGCAGCGTTGAAGACCCGAATCTCTATGGCTACACCTTC. It is translated as CSVEDPNLYGYTF.